Listed below are T cell receptor beta chains from one sample, sequenced in a study of cytomegalovirus exposure and HLA in healthy donors. Using immunoSEQ multiplex PCR, the repertoire was profiled, and TCRdb retains in-frame clones only, with some absent. The repertoire consists of 250,000 to 350,000 clones, with about nine tenths occurring once and the leading ten covering around 3.7%. The source material was PBMCs. Every receptor here comes from a man aged 40-55 years in good health and CMV-seropositive. CDR3s include the opening cysteine and the closing phenylalanine or tryptophan. Fields, in order: J gene, V gene, D gene, CDR3 protein. The D gene is left open where the match is weak.

j_call: TRBJ2-5; v_call: TRBV29-1; d_call: TRBD2; cdr3_aa: CSVTPAGIQETQYF
j_call: TRBJ2-1; v_call: TRBV11-2; d_call: -; cdr3_aa: CASRGERNEQFF
j_call: TRBJ1-5; v_call: TRBV4-1; d_call: -; cdr3_aa: CASSQEAGVQPQHF
j_call: TRBJ2-2; v_call: TRBV13; d_call: -; cdr3_aa: CASSSTVNTGELFF
j_call: TRBJ2-1; v_call: TRBV27; d_call: -; cdr3_aa: CASSLRQVPTEYNEQFF
j_call: TRBJ2-2; v_call: TRBV11-1; d_call: -; cdr3_aa: CASSSVDFAGKLFF
j_call: TRBJ1-5; v_call: TRBV6-5; d_call: -; cdr3_aa: CASSYSGQGPQHF
j_call: TRBJ2-3; v_call: TRBV7-3; d_call: -; cdr3_aa: CASSVGLSGGTQYF
j_call: TRBJ2-7; v_call: TRBV4-1; d_call: -; cdr3_aa: CASSPTDNSYEQYF
j_call: TRBJ2-7; v_call: TRBV5-6; d_call: TRBD1; cdr3_aa: CASSLRTGGIYEQYF
j_call: TRBJ2-7; v_call: TRBV27; d_call: TRBD2; cdr3_aa: CASSLVAAGGQYF
j_call: TRBJ1-2; v_call: TRBV19; d_call: -; cdr3_aa: CASSIQQSSNYGYTF
j_call: TRBJ1-2; v_call: TRBV28; d_call: -; cdr3_aa: CASSKGGAQNYGYTF
j_call: TRBJ2-1; v_call: TRBV6-5; d_call: TRBD1; cdr3_aa: CASRGDRGNYNEQFF
j_call: TRBJ2-7; v_call: TRBV28; d_call: TRBD2; cdr3_aa: CATHGRPTYEQYF
j_call: TRBJ2-3; v_call: TRBV7-3; d_call: -; cdr3_aa: CASSLNGQIATDTQYF